This TCR beta chain derives from a study of T cell clonality in common variable immunodeficiency. Study findings and constraints: Fewer deletions and N-nucleotide insertions were reportedly seen in common variable immunodeficiency TCR beta sequences. T cell subpopulation sequencing would be needed to explain CVID clonality. Shared TCRbeta clones were fewer between CVID subjects than controls.

CVID meant reduced serum IgG, IgA and/or IgM plus specific antibody deficiency. Most patients and controls had Caucasian heritage. Worth noting for this clone: Its matching antigen is unknown. The read comes to an end 3 residues before the CDR3 does, leaving the germline J gene to fill in the end.

V was clipped by 4 bases and J by 2 bases; unmatched bases: 5. The CDR3 spans 15 residues. Germline loops: CDR1 SNHLY, CDR2 FYNNEI. Here immunoSEQ multiplex PCR was the method, and the copy in TCRdb shows in-frame clones only, minus some. Altogether 25,000 to 35,000 clones were found in the sample, and no singletons occur. This receptor was taken from a human donor with common variable immunodeficiency. The sequenced sample consisted of peripheral blood mononuclear cells. This rearrangement joins TRBV2 to TRBJ1-5; TRBD1 matches at 7 bases. The part of the CDR3 DNA that was read is TGTGCCAGCAGTGTGAACAGGGGCGGCAATCAGCCC. Encoded protein: CASSVNRGGNQP. In full, the CDR3 reads CASSVNRGGNQPQHF.